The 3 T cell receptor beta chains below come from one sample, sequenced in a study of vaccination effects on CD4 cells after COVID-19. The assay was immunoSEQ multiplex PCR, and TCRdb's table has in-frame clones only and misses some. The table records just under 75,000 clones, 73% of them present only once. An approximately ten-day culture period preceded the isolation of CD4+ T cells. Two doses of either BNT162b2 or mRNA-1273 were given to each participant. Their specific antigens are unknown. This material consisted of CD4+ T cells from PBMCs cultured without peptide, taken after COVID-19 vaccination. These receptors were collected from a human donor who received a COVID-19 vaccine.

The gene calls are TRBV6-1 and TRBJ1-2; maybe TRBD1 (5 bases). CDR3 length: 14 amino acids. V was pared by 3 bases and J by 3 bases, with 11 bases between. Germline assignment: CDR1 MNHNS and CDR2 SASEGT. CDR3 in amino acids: CASSDRDDYYGYTF. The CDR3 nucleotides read TGTGCCAGCAGTGACCGGGACGATTACTATGGCTACACCTTC.

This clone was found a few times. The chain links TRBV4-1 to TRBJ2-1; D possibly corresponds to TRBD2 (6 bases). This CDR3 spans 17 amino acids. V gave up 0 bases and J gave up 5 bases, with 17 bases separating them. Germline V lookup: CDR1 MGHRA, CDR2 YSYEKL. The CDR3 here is CASSQDEGLKLNNEQFF. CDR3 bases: TGCGCCAGCAGCCAAGACGAGGGACTTAAATTGAACAATGAGCAGTTCTTC.

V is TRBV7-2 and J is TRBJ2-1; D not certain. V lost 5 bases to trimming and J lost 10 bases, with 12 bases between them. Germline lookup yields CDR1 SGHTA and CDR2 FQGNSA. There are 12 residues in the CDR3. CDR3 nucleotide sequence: TGTGCCAGCAGCCCTTTGCGGACGGAGCAGTTCTTC. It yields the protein CASSPLRTEQFF.